A selection of T cell receptor beta chains follows, all from one sample in a study of graft-versus-host responses after intestinal transplantation. Their target antigens are unknown. TCRdb's table, derived via immunoSEQ multiplex PCR, lists solely in-frame clones and lacks some. The sample has more than 65,000 clones, 75% to 95% seen once. Material: unstimulated CD8+ T cells sorted from spleen or lymph node cells, obtained before transplant. The origin of the receptors is a human donor who was the organ donor for an intestinal transplant. Each CDR3 is given with its conserved first and last residue. Only some rows state a clone size, as once, few, many or a class for expanded clones.

clone size,J gene,V gene,CDR3 protein
NA,TRBJ2-1,TRBV7-9,CASSLGYRGNEQFF
NA,TRBJ2-1,TRBV7-9,CASSSSGLAEQFF
NA,TRBJ2-5,TRBV28,CASSLSVGETQYF
NA,TRBJ1-2,TRBV18,CASSPQGQGYTF
NA,TRBJ2-1,TRBV2,CASSRITSGGVIRTYNEQFF
NA,TRBJ2-7,TRBV6-4,CASRVTGVSYEQYF
NA,TRBJ1-1,TRBV11-2,CASSLSSSEAFF
NA,TRBJ2-5,TRBV6-1,CASRTGLALQETQYF
NA,TRBJ2-7,TRBV6-1,CASSEWDSTYEQYF
NA,TRBJ1-5,TRBV27,CASSWDGNQPQHF
once,TRBJ1-1,TRBV6-5,CASSQGESTEAFF
NA,TRBJ2-5,TRBV27,CASSPPGASGYPWETQYF
NA,TRBJ2-2,TRBV4-1,CASSRLSGGAGSGELFF
once,TRBJ1-2,TRBV6-5,CASSYGSSGYGYTF
NA,TRBJ2-2,TRBV19,CASSIAHNTGELFF
medium-sized,TRBJ2-1,TRBV5-5,CASSSLSGLNEQFF
once,TRBJ2-7,TRBV5-3,CARSFGKGGPYEQYF
NA,TRBJ1-5,TRBV19,CASSIFGPYSNQPQHF
NA,TRBJ2-1,TRBV2,CASKSAIMSYNEQFF
NA,TRBJ1-2,TRBV6-5,CASSYLGPEGGYTF
NA,TRBJ1-1,TRBV6-1,CASSGRENTEAFF
NA,TRBJ2-1,TRBV4-2,CASSLLTYNEQFF
once,TRBJ2-1,TRBV19,CASSFGRGNEQFF
NA,NA,TRBV5-1,CASSLDEAYEQYF
medium-sized,TRBJ2-1,TRBV19,CASSPWTSGSNEQFF
NA,TRBJ2-7,TRBV19,CASRPGTGSPYEQYF
NA,TRBJ2-5,TRBV6-6,CASRKTGTKGKQYF
NA,TRBJ2-7,TRBV5-4,CASSSSPGRPNEQYF
once,TRBJ2-1,TRBV5-6,CASSLASSGRESRFF
NA,TRBJ1-2,TRBV6-5,CASSSWGLHGYTF
once,TRBJ1-3,TRBV6-5,CASRSILGNTIYF
NA,TRBJ1-6,TRBV7-9,CASSLAPGVNSPLHF
NA,TRBJ2-1,TRBV5-1,CASSSTSGGYNEQLF
NA,TRBJ2-7,TRBV6-1,CASSAYRSGQPYEQYF
NA,TRBJ1-1,TRBV5-1,CASSQGQGQIEAFF
NA,TRBJ2-5,TRBV6-1,CASRKGEQETQYF
once,TRBJ2-3,TRBV9,CASNFAREGDTQYF
NA,TRBJ1-4,TRBV19,CASRVGAGEKLFF
NA,TRBJ1-5,TRBV15,CATSREGAQPQHF
once,TRBJ2-7,TRBV5-6,CASSLSVLPYEQYF
NA,TRBJ2-1,TRBV5-4,CASSLASSGGVGNEQFF
NA,TRBJ2-1,TRBV14,CASSSSKRLAGYYNEQFF
NA,TRBJ1-1,TRBV6-6,CASSPDRMNTEAFF
NA,TRBJ2-1,TRBV7-3,CASSPGLAGSYNEQFF
NA,TRBJ2-2,TRBV4-2,CASSQAVSGGVNTGELFF
NA,TRBJ1-5,TRBV30,CAWDPGQGDQPQHF
NA,TRBJ2-3,TRBV13,CASSSGQSTDTQYF
NA,TRBJ2-5,TRBV13,CASSTGSSTQYF
NA,TRBJ2-7,TRBV6-1,CASSELAGGYEQYF
once,TRBJ2-5,TRBV7-9,CASSLAWGLAGPYQETQYF
NA,NA,TRBV7-9,CASSLELSGRDYEQYF
NA,TRBJ1-3,TRBV6-5,CASSSGSLSSGNTIYF
NA,TRBJ2-3,TRBV5-1,CASSLGQGADDTQYF